The rows below give T cell receptor beta chains drawn from one sample of a study of blood T cell repertoires in COVID-19. Assay used: immunoSEQ multiplex PCR; TCRdb lists only in-frame clones, some missing. The sample lists around 60,000 clones; 80% to 95% were seen once. The sequencing input was peripheral blood. Receptor source: a man in his fifties with active COVID-19. The CDR3 runs from the conserved cysteine through the conserved F or W. The order of the fields is clone size, J gene, V gene, D gene, CDR3 protein, CDR3 DNA. D genes are given only for firm matches. A clone size is listed for some rows: how often the clone was seen (once, few, many), or a class if it is expanded.

-,TRBJ2-7,TRBV6-7,-,CASDEDEQYF,TGTGCCAGCGACGAGGACGAGCAGTACTTC
-,TRBJ2-7,TRBV12-3/TRBV12-4,TRBD2,CASRPGAGPEQYF,TGTGCCAGCAGGCCTGGAGCGGGGCCCGAGCAGTACTTC
once,TRBJ1-6,TRBV12-3/TRBV12-4,-,CASSPGGSPLHF,TGTGCCAGCAGTCCCGGAGGTTCACCCCTCCACTTT
-,TRBJ2-6,TRBV7-9,TRBD1,CASSLQPGQGPGANVLTF,TGTGCCAGCAGCTTACAACCGGGACAGGGGCCTGGGGCCAACGTCCTGACTTTC
-,TRBJ1-2,TRBV15,-,CATSRDSPGYGYTF,TGTGCCACCAGCAGAGATTCCCCAGGCTATGGCTACACCTTC
-,TRBJ2-7,TRBV9,TRBD2,CASSVAPTPGGPHEQYF,TGTGCCAGCAGCGTAGCCCCCACCCCGGGAGGGCCCCACGAGCAGTACTTC
-,TRBJ2-2,TRBV6-4,-,CASSDSIRGGELFF,TGTGCCAGCAGTGACTCGATACGAGGCGGGGAGCTGTTTTTT
-,TRBJ1-6,TRBV11-2,-,CASSVNGQVNSPLHF,TGTGCCAGCAGTGTAAATGGGCAAGTTAATTCACCCCTCCACTTT
-,TRBJ1-6,TRBV27,TRBD1,CASSSRGASAPLHF,TGTGCCAGCAGTTCCAGGGGGGCTTCGGCACCCCTCCACTTT
once,TRBJ1-4,TRBV9,-,CASSVEQPTNEKLFF,TGTGCCAGCAGCGTAGAACAGCCAACTAATGAAAAACTGTTTTTT
-,TRBJ2-1,TRBV5-1,-,CASSLEGRGNEQFF,TGCGCCAGCAGCTTGGAAGGTAGAGGGAATGAGCAGTTCTTC
-,TRBJ1-5,TRBV18,TRBD1,CASSQGGQPQHF,TGTGCCAGCTCCCAGGGGGGTCAGCCCCAGCATTTT
-,TRBJ2-7,TRBV7-7,TRBD1,CASSQGVGYYEQYF,TGTGCTAGCAGCCAGGGGGTTGGGTACTACGAGCAGTACTTC
-,TRBJ1-5,TRBV10-3,-,CAISDVAAREPQHF,TGTGCCATCAGTGATGTGGCAGCCAGGGAGCCCCAGCATTTT
few,TRBJ1-5,TRBV4-1,-,CASRGHINSNQPQHF,TGCGCCAGCAGGGGACATATCAATAGCAATCAGCCCCAGCATTTT
-,TRBJ2-2,TRBV18,-,CASSPSGGGNTGELFF,TGTGCCAGCTCACCGAGCGGAGGTGGGAACACCGGGGAGCTGTTTTTT
-,TRBJ2-2,TRBV24-1,TRBD2,CATSDFGSGRQGLFF,TGTGCCACCAGTGATTTCGGTAGCGGGAGACAAGGGCTGTTTTTT
-,TRBJ1-3,TRBV6-4,TRBD1,CARSYTGGLGNTIYF,TGTGCCAGGAGCTATACAGGGGGCCTTGGAAACACCATATATTTT
-,TRBJ2-5,TRBV5-1,-,CASSLDGVGTQYF,TGCGCCAGCAGCTTGGACGGGGTCGGGACCCAGTACTTC
-,TRBJ2-1,TRBV6-6,TRBD1,CASSLGQGARNEQFF,TGTGCCAGCAGCCTCGGACAGGGGGCGCGCAATGAGCAGTTCTTC
-,TRBJ2-5,TRBV7-8,-,CASSPEGPGGTQYF,TGTGCCAGCAGCCCGGAGGGACCGGGCGGGACCCAGTACTTC
-,TRBJ2-7,TRBV11-2,-,CASSLVRGSSYEQYF,TGTGCCAGCAGCTTAGTTAGGGGGTCATCCTACGAGCAGTACTTC
-,TRBJ1-1,TRBV5-1,-,CASSLVSRPGGRTGNTEAFF,TGCGCCAGCAGCTTGGTTTCGAGACCCGGAGGGCGGACGGGAAACACTGAAGCTTTCTTT
-,TRBJ2-1,TRBV4-1,-,CASSQGSASSYNEQFF,TGCGCCAGCAGCCAAGGTAGTGCTAGCTCCTACAATGAGCAGTTCTTC
-,TRBJ2-3,TRBV6-1,-,CASSEIPVVLQGRLVDTQYF,TGTGCCAGCAGTGAAATCCCGGTAGTGTTGCAGGGAAGATTGGTGGATACGCAGTATTTT